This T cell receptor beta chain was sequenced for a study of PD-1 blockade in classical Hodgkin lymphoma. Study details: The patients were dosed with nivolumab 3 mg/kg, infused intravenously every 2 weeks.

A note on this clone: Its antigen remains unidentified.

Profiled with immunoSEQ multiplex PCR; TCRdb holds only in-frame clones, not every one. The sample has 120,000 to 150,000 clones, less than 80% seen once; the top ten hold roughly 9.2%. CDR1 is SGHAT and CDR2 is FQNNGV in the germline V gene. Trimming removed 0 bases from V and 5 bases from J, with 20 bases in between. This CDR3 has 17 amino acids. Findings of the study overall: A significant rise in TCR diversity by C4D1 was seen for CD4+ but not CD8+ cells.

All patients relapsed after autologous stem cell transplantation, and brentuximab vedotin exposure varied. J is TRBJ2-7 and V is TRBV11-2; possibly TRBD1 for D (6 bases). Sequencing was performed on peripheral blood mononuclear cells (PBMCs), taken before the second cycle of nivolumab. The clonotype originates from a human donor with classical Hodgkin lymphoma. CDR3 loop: CASSLEMAQGHPHEQYF. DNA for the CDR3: TGTGCCAGCAGCTTAGAAATGGCACAGGGTCATCCGCACGAGCAGTACTTC. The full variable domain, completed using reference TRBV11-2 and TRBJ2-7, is EAGVAQSPRYKIIEKRQSVAFWCNPISGHATLYWYQQILGQGPKLLIQFQNNGVVDDSQLPKDRFSAERLKGVDSTLKIQPAKLEDSAVYLCASSLEMAQGHPHEQYFGPGTRLTVT.